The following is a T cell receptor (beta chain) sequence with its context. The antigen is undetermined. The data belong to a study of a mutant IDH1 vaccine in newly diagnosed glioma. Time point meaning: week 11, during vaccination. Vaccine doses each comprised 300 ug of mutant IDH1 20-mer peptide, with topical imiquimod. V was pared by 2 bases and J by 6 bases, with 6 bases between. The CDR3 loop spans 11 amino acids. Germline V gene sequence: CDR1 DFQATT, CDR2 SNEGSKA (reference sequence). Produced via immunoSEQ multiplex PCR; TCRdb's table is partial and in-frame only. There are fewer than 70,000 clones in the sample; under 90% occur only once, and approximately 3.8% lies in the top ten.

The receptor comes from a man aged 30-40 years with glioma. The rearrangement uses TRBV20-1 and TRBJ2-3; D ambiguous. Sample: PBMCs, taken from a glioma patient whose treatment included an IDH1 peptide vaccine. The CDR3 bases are TGCAGTGCTAGACTTCTGGATACGCAGTATTTT. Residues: CSARLLDTQYF.